Below, 32 T cell receptor beta chains from the same sample are listed, as sequenced in a study of cytomegalovirus exposure and HLA in healthy donors. PCR involved 60 Vbeta and 13 Jbeta primers. Generated by immunoSEQ multiplex PCR, the TCRdb table keeps only in-frame clones and is missing some. Counted here are approximately 140,000 clones, about 80% occurring once; the ten biggest clones make up under 1.5%. Sequenced input: PBMCs. These receptors originate from a male donor in good health and CMV-seropositive.

The chain couples TRBV19 to TRBJ2-1, with 9 positions matching TRBD2. The CDR3 is 15 residues long. Germline V gives CDR1 LNHDA, CDR2 SQIVND (reference sequence). With 1 base clipped from V and 5 bases from J, the junction kept 3 bases outside the gene matches. This CDR3 is CASSIGLAENNEQFF. As DNA, the CDR3 is TGTGCCAGTAGTATAGGACTAGCGGAAAACAATGAGCAGTTCTTC.

This clone was detected a few times. The chain employs TRBV19 and TRBJ2-4, with D maybe TRBD2 (7 bases). The germline V gene encodes CDR1 LNHDA and CDR2 SQIVND (reference sequence). The CDR3 is made up of 18 amino acids. V gave up 3 bases and J gave up 2 bases, with 20 bases separating them. CDR3 DNA: TGTGCCAGTAGTATCCGGGACTACCAAGGGGGGACCAAAAACATTCAGTACTTC. Translated, it gives CASSIRDYQGGTKNIQYF.

The chain links TRBV28 to TRBJ2-7; TRBD2 matches 10 bases. The CDR3 totals 16 residues. Germline-derived CDR1 and CDR2 are MDHEN and SYDVKM. V was pared by 5 bases and J by 0 bases, with 7 bases of the junction left unmatched. CDR3 in DNA: TGTGCCAGCAGTCATAGCGGGAGGAAGGGCTCCTACGAGCAGTACTTC. Its translation: CASSHSGRKGSYEQYF.

This chain uses TRBV7-3 with TRBJ2-2; 8 bases map to TRBD2. The CDR3 sequence is 17 residues long. The V segment lost 1 base and the J segment 6 bases; nucleotides outside the gene matches: 10. Germline loops: CDR1 SGHTA, CDR2 FQGTGA. The CDR3 coding sequence is TGTGCCAGCAGCTTAAAAACAGCGGGAGTGGGGGCCGGGGAGCTGTTTTTT. Translating it yields CASSLKTAGVGAGELFF.

The chain uses TRBV28 and TRBJ1-4; TRBD1 aligns across 7 bases. Germline assignment: CDR1 MDHEN and CDR2 SYDVKM. The CDR3 is made up of 16 amino acids. V was clipped by 5 bases and J by 2 bases; unmatched bases: 8. The CDR3 nucleotides read TGTGCCAGCAGTGCGCCGACAGGGCTCACTAATGAAAAACTGTTTTTT. This translates into CASSAPTGLTNEKLFF.

This rearrangement joins TRBV9 to TRBJ2-3; D uncertain. V was clipped by 1 base and J by 7 bases, with 16 bases between them. The CDR3 has 15 amino acids. Germline lookup yields CDR1 SGDLS and CDR2 YYNGEE. CDR3 bases: TGTGCCAGCAGCGTAAGAGGAGCCACCTTTAATACGCAGTATTTT. This encodes CASSVRGATFNTQYF. Supplemented by reference TRBV9 and TRBJ2-3, the full variable domain reads DSGVTQTPKHLITATGQRVTLRCSPRSGDLSVYWYQQSLDQGLQFLIQYYNGEERAKGNILERFSAQQFPDLHSELNLSSLELGDSALYFCASSVRGATFNTQYFGPGTRLTVL.

Worth noting for this clone: Other DNA sequences of this sample code for an identical CDR3. The chain employs TRBV6-5 and TRBJ1-6; D remains ambiguous. The length of the CDR3 is 15 residues. The V gene's germline CDR1 is MNHEY and CDR2 SVGAGI. Trimming cost V 0 bases and J 7 bases, with 10 bases left between them. CDR3 nucleotide sequence: TGTGCCAGCAGTTACTCAGCAGGTCGAAATTCACCCCTCCACTTT. It yields the protein CASSYSAGRNSPLHF.

The CDR3: CASSYGGGNYNEQFF. The CDR3 bases are TGTGCCAGCAGTTACGGGGGAGGGAACTACAATGAGCAGTTCTTC. The J gene is TRBJ2-1, the V gene TRBV6-5, with 7 bases aligning to TRBD2. This CDR3 spans 15 amino acids. The trim removed 2 bases at V and 3 bases at J, leaving 4 bases unmatched. CDR1 and CDR2 from the germline V gene are MNHEY and SVGAGI.

The chain links TRBV7-8 to TRBJ2-3, with 7 positions matching TRBD2. The CDR3 has 18 amino acids. V lost 4 bases and J lost 1; bases outside the gene matches: 14. Germline CDR1 is SGHVS and CDR2 is FQNEAQ. The DNA for the CDR3 is TGTGCCAGCAGCTCTAGCCTTCGGGCTAGCGGCCGCACAGATACGCAGTATTTT. It codes for CASSSSLRASGRTDTQYF.

The CDR3 sequence is CASSPGTGAYEQYF. The DNA of the CDR3 is TGTGCCAGCAGTCCCGGGACAGGAGCCTACGAGCAGTACTTC. The chain employs TRBV28 and TRBJ2-7, with 8 nucleotides matching TRBD1. CDR1 MDHEN and CDR2 SYDVKM come from the germline V gene. V lost 5 bases, J lost 2 bases, and 5 bases stayed unmatched. The CDR3 consists of 14 residues. Full variable domain (outside the CDR3, taken from reference TRBV28 and TRBJ2-7): DVKVTQSSRYLVKRTGEKVFLECVQDMDHENMFWYRQDPGLGLRLIYFSYDVKMKEKGDIPEGYSVSREKKERFSLILESASTNQTSMYLCASSPGTGAYEQYFGPGTRLTVT.

This clone was counted only a few times. The genes are TRBV18 and TRBJ1-2; no firm D call. CDR1 is KGHSH and CDR2 is LQKENI in the germline V gene. The V and J ends lost 2 bases and 6 bases respectively, with 10 bases between them. CDR3 length: 13 amino acids. The DNA of the CDR3 is TGTGCCAGCTCACCAAGGCCCGACAATGGCTACACCTTC. Amino acids: CASSPRPDNGYTF.

The chain combines TRBV5-4 with TRBJ2-1, with 11 bases matching TRBD2. The CDR3 consists of 14 residues. The trim removed 3 bases at V and 6 bases at J, leaving 2 bases unmatched. CDR1 is SGHNT and CDR2 is YYREEE in the germline V gene (reference sequence). CDR3 bases: TGTGCCAGCAGCTGGGGACTAGCGGTCAATGAGCAGTTCTTC. Translating it yields CASSWGLAVNEQFF.

The chain couples TRBV19 to TRBJ1-6; TRBD1 matches 9 bases. Per germline, CDR1 LNHDA and CDR2 SQIVND (reference sequence). The CDR3 has 14 amino acids. J lost 10 bases, V lost 5 bases, and 6 bases had no gene match. The CDR3, as DNA: TGTGCCAGTAGTCTGGGACAGGGATGGTCACCCCTCCACTTT. Translation gives CASSLGQGWSPLHF.

The chain uses TRBV7-3 and TRBJ2-5; TRBD2 agrees at 7 bases. Germline CDR1 is SGHTA and CDR2 is FQGTGA. V lost 2 bases, J lost 0 bases, and 6 bases stayed unmatched. The CDR3 extends over 16 amino acids. CDR3 nucleotide sequence: TGTGCCAGCAGCTTAGCGGCGGGGGAGTACCAAGAGACCCAGTACTTC. Amino acids: CASSLAAGEYQETQYF.

The chain has TRBV14 and TRBJ2-5; 8 nucleotides match TRBD1. Judging by the DNA end, TRBJ2-7 fits better; the J call may be wrong. Germline V gene sequence: CDR1 SGHDN, CDR2 FVKESK. The length of the CDR3 is 15 residues. The CDR3 loop reads CASSQDPNRGYEQYF. DNA for the CDR3: TGTGCCAGCAGCCAAGATCCCAACAGGGGGTACGAGCAGTACTTC.

The chain links TRBV5-8 to TRBJ2-7, with 8 positions matching TRBD2. V gave up 5 bases and J gave up 2 bases; unmatched junction bases: 6. The germline V gene encodes CDR1 SGHTS and CDR2 YDEGEE. This CDR3 has 14 amino acids. CDR3 sequence reads: CASRRSGTTYEQYF. DNA for the CDR3: TGTGCCAGCAGACGTAGCGGGACCACCTACGAGCAGTACTTC.

CDR3: CASSYGTGRIYGYTF. CDR3 sequence (DNA): TGTGCCAGCAGTTACGGGACAGGTCGCATCTATGGCTACACCTTC. The chain combines TRBV6-5 with TRBJ1-2; 8 nucleotides match TRBD1. Trimming cost V 2 bases and J 4 bases; bases outside gene matches: 6. CDR1 is MNHEY and CDR2 is SVGAGI in the germline V gene. The CDR3 totals 15 residues.

V usage is TRBV19 and J usage is TRBJ2-7, with 10 bases that match TRBD2. The CDR3 has 16 residues. V trimming: 6 bases; J trimming: 4 bases; junction bases outside the gene matches: 12. The V gene's germline CDR1 is LNHDA and CDR2 SQIVND (reference sequence). Here the CDR3 reads CASSPRLAGDGYEQYF. CDR3 DNA: TGTGCCAGTAGCCCTCGCCTAGCGGGAGATGGGTACGAGCAGTACTTC.

In this sample, this clone turned up a few times. The chain couples TRBV27 to TRBJ2-3, with 9 positions matching TRBD1. CDR1 and CDR2 (germline): MNHEY, SMNVEV (reference sequence). V was clipped by 6 bases and J by 5 bases; unmatched bases: 9. There are 15 residues in the CDR3. CDR3 sequence reads: CASSPGQGGIDTQYF. The CDR3 DNA follows: TGTGCCAGCAGCCCGGGACAGGGAGGGATAGATACGCAGTATTTT.

J is TRBJ2-3 and V is TRBV9, with D perhaps matching TRBD1 (5 bases). The germline CDR1 and CDR2 sequences are SGDLS and YYNGEE. The CDR3 extends over 17 amino acids. V lost 0 bases, J lost 6 bases, and 20 bases lay in between. The CDR3 protein is CASSVVERGGIEDTQYF. CDR3 nucleotides: TGTGCCAGCAGCGTAGTCGAAAGGGGTGGGATAGAGGATACGCAGTATTTT.

The V and J genes are TRBV9 and TRBJ2-1, with D hard to call. V was pared by 6 bases and J by 0 bases, with 13 bases between. The V gene's germline CDR1 is SGDLS and CDR2 YYNGEE. This CDR3 comprises 15 residues. The CDR3 sequence is CASTSEESSYNEQFF. The CDR3 nucleotides read TGTGCCAGCACCTCAGAGGAGAGCTCCTACAATGAGCAGTTCTTC.

This chain connects TRBV10-2 to TRBJ2-7; maybe TRBD1 (6 bases). This CDR3 is built from 14 residues. V was shortened by 4 bases and J by 3 bases, with 13 bases between the two germline ends. CDR1 WSHSY and CDR2 SAAADI come from the germline V gene. The CDR3 DNA follows: TGCGCCAGCAGTGGGACAGAAACCTTCTACGAGCAGTACTTC. As protein: CASSGTETFYEQYF.

V is TRBV2 and J is TRBJ2-5; TRBD2 is a possible D gene (7 bases). The better agreement between TRBJ2-7 and the DNA end casts doubt on the J call. CDR1 is SNHLY, CDR2 FYNNEI, per germline. The CDR3 runs 12 residues. The chain's CDR3 is CASNGGPYEQYF. The DNA for the CDR3 is TGTGCCAGCAACGGGGGGCCCTACGAGCAGTACTTC.

This clone was detected a few times. The genes are TRBV21-1 and TRBJ1-2; TRBD1, the D gene given by the table, was not confirmed from the DNA. TRBV21-1 is reported as a pseudogene. The CDR3 runs 13 residues. CDR3 nucleotides: TGTGCCAGCATTGTGGGGGCGTACTATGGCTACACCTTC. Residues: CASIVGAYYGYTF.

V and J are TRBV13 and TRBJ1-3; no definite D call. This CDR3 contains 14 residues. Trimming left V 0 bases short and J 4 bases short, with 7 bases between. The germline CDR1 and CDR2 sequences are PRHDT and FYEKMQ (reference sequence). The CDR3 bases are TGTGCCAGCAGCTTAGGCACAGAAGGAAACACCATATATTTT. It yields the protein CASSLGTEGNTIYF.

The V call is TRBV7-8, the J call TRBJ2-6; 8 nucleotides match TRBD2. The J segment lost 2 bases and the V segment lost 5 bases, leaving 8 bases of the junction unmatched. CDR3 length: 17 amino acids. The germline V gene encodes CDR1 SGHVS and CDR2 FQNEAQ. The DNA of the CDR3 is TGTGCCAGCAGCCCCCGACGGGGGGGGACTGGGGCCAACGTCCTGACTTTC. Translated, it gives CASSPRRGGTGANVLTF.

This chain links TRBV7-6 with TRBJ2-7; a weak D match, TRBD1 (6 bases). The V gene's germline CDR1 is SGHVS and CDR2 FNYEAQ. The CDR3 has 15 amino acids. V lost 4 bases, J lost 1 base, and 14 bases lay in between. DNA of the CDR3: TGTGCCAGCAGCTCGGGGTCAGGGGCTTCCTACGAGCAGTACTTC. As protein: CASSSGSGASYEQYF.

This sequence joins TRBV7-9 and TRBJ1-5; 9 bases match TRBD1. The germline CDR1 and CDR2 sequences are SEHNR and FQNEAQ (reference sequence). The CDR3 contains 15 residues. V shed 5 bases and J 5 bases; nucleotides not matched to a gene: 7. CDR3 nucleotides: TGTGCCAGCAGCCCGACAGGGGGGGGGCATCAGCCCCAGCATTTT. Translated: CASSPTGGGHQPQHF.

This clone came up a few times. This rearrangement joins TRBV2 to TRBJ2-5; D gene unclear. V was cut by 5 bases and J by 1 base, with 14 bases left in between. This CDR3 spans 15 amino acids. Germline V gives CDR1 SNHLY, CDR2 FYNNEI. The CDR3 sequence is CASSPLLGTQETQYF. CDR3 nucleotide sequence: TGTGCCAGCAGTCCACTCCTAGGAACCCAAGAGACCCAGTACTTC.

This chain links TRBV5-1 with TRBJ2-2; 9 bases map to TRBD2. The CDR3 totals 17 residues. J gave up 4 bases and V 1 base, and 8 bases lay outside the gene matches. Germline CDR1 SGHRS, CDR2 YFSETQ. The DNA of the CDR3 is TGCGCCAGCAGCTTGTACGCTAGCGGGACCGGCACCGGGGAGCTGTTTTTT. Translation gives CASSLYASGTGTGELFF. The complete variable domain, with remaining parts taken from reference TRBV5-1 and TRBJ2-2, reads KAGVTQTPRYLIKTRGQQVTLSCSPISGHRSVSWYQQTPGQGLQFLFEYFSETQRNKGNFPGRFSGRQFSNSRSEMNVSTLELGDSALYLCASSLYASGTGTGELFFGEGSRLTVL.

DNA for the CDR3: TGTGCCAGCAGTGCCTCGGACTACGAGCAGTACTTC. Protein sequence: CASSASDYEQYF. The V and J genes are TRBV28 and TRBJ2-5; no clear D. The J call is in doubt because the DNA end fits TRBJ2-7 better. Germline CDR1 and CDR2: MDHEN and SYDVKM. This CDR3 is built from 12 residues.

The V and J genes are TRBV6-5 and TRBJ2-5, with D unclear. Gene TRBJ2-7 matches the end of the DNA better, so the J call may be wrong. The CDR3 runs to 14 residues. Germline CDR1 MNHEY, CDR2 SVGAGI. CDR3 nucleotides: TGTGCCAGCAGTTACTCAGGCAGGTCCTACGAGCAGTACTTC. Protein product: CASSYSGRSYEQYF.